Following are 27 T cell receptor beta chains from one sample sequenced in a study of T-cell reconstitution after alpha-beta-depleted transplantation in children. Unique molecular identifiers tagged the TCRbeta library. TCRdb independently ran MiXCR on the PCR reads; one entry per CDR3 protein. The top ten clones hold 14% of a sample with 500,000 or so distinct CDR3 sequences, approximately 10% of them seen once. The material sequenced was PBMCs, mostly from graft donor cells, taken 180 days after TCRalphabeta/CD19-depleted stem cell transplant. These receptors were obtained from a female patient between 2 and 15 years old who had a stem cell transplant for aplastic anemia, so the T cells may come from the graft donor.

In its sample, this clonotype was seen many times. The chain has TRBV24-1 and TRBJ2-3, with 9 bases fitting TRBD1. CDR1 is KGHDR, CDR2 SFDVKD, per germline. Trimming at V came to 4 bases and at J to 4 bases, leaving 11 bases not matched to a gene. The CDR3 consists of 17 residues. CDR3 residues: CATSEPTGTGSPDTQYF. The DNA for the CDR3 is TGTGCCACCAGTGAGCCCACCGGGACAGGGTCCCCAGATACGCAGTATTTT.

This sequence joins TRBV19 and TRBJ1-2, with D maybe TRBD1 (5 bases). The germline V gene encodes CDR1 LNHDA and CDR2 SQIVND (reference sequence). The CDR3 contains 16 residues. V lost 7 bases and J lost 7, with 25 bases in between. The CDR3 loop reads CASTGSRDPGGSGYTF. The CDR3 region has the DNA TGTGCCAGTACGGGCTCTCGGGACCCCGGCGGCAGTGGCTACACCTTC.

This clonotype has just a few counts. This chain joins TRBV7-9 and TRBJ2-2, with D possibly being TRBD1 (6 bases). V lost 2 bases, J lost 4 bases, and 8 bases lay in between. In germline, CDR1 is SEHNR, CDR2 FQNEAQ (reference sequence). The CDR3 covers 14 residues. The DNA of the CDR3 is TGTGCCAGCAGCTTAAAGGACAGCACCGGGGAGCTGTTTTTT. Translation: CASSLKDSTGELFF.

This clonotype was detected only a few times. The rearrangement uses TRBV27 and TRBJ2-1; the D is unclear. The CDR3 contains 16 residues. Trimming left V 7 bases short and J 5 bases short, with 21 bases between. Germline loops: CDR1 MNHEY, CDR2 SMNVEV (reference sequence). The CDR3 DNA reads as TGTGCCAGCACCTCCTGGGTCTCACGAAAGGACAATGAGCAGTTCTTC. Translation: CASTSWVSRKDNEQFF.

This clonotype was observed a handful of times. In DNA form, the CDR3 reads TGCGCCAGCAGCCCCGGATCTCGCCAGCCCCAGCATTTT. This sequence encodes CASSPGSRQPQHF. The rearrangement uses TRBV4-1 and TRBJ1-5; D gene uncertain. The CDR3 contains 13 residues. Between the trimmed V and J ends, which lost 4 bases and 7 bases, there was a span of 11 bases. Germline CDR1 and CDR2: MGHRA and YSYEKL.

This clonotype was seen only a few times. The chain links TRBV7-2 to TRBJ2-7; TRBD1 aligns across 9 bases. Trimming took 3 bases from V and 4 from J; bases not matched to a gene: 10. Germline assignment: CDR1 SGHTA and CDR2 FQGNSA. The CDR3 covers 16 residues. This CDR3 is CASSFGRGQGRYEQYF. CDR3 bases: TGTGCCAGCAGCTTCGGCCGAGGACAGGGGAGGTACGAGCAGTACTTC. Based on the CDR3 plus reference TRBV7-2 and TRBJ2-7, the full variable domain is GAGVSQSPSNKVTEKGKDVELRCDPISGHTALYWYRQSLGQGLEFLIYFQGNSAPDKSGLPSDRFSAERTGGSVSTLTIQRTQQEDSAVYLCASSFGRGQGRYEQYFGPGTRLTVT.

This clonotype was seen ten or more times. The genes are TRBV29-1 and TRBJ2-7, with TRBD2 matching 10 bases. The CDR3 totals 14 residues. Trimming removed 7 bases from V and 2 bases from J; junction bases left unmatched: 8. Germline lookup yields CDR1 SQVTM and CDR2 ANQGSEA. DNA for the CDR3: TGCAGCGCTAGACGAGCGGGAGGGCCCTACGAGCAGTACTTC. Translated: CSARRAGGPYEQYF.

The chain combines TRBV5-1 with TRBJ2-3, with TRBD1 as a possible D gene (6 bases). The CDR3 totals 13 residues. The germline CDR1 and CDR2 sequences are SGHRS and YFSETQ. V was clipped by 2 bases and J by 10 bases, with 14 bases between them. In nucleotides, the CDR3 is TGCGCCAGCAGCTTCCGGGACACCCCGTCGCAGTATTTT. Amino acid sequence: CASSFRDTPSQYF. The complete variable domain, with remaining parts taken from reference TRBV5-1 and TRBJ2-3, reads KAGVTQTPRYLIKTRGQQVTLSCSPISGHRSVSWYQQTPGQGLQFLFEYFSETQRNKGNFPGRFSGRQFSNSRSEMNVSTLELGDSALYLCASSFRDTPSQYFGPGTRLTVL.

This rearrangement joins TRBV19 to TRBJ2-5; TRBD1 matches at 7 bases. CDR3 length equals 17 residues. Trimming took 1 base from V and 3 from J; bases not matched to a gene: 11. Per germline, CDR1 LNHDA and CDR2 SQIVND (reference sequence). The CDR3 is CASSIGVGGPFKETQYF. CDR3 coding DNA: TGTGCCAGTAGTATAGGGGTAGGGGGCCCCTTTAAAGAGACCCAGTACTTC.

In this sample, this clonotype turned up a few times. V usage is TRBV19 and J usage is TRBJ2-3; D uncertain. CDR3 length: 12 residues. V was trimmed by 5 bases and J by 6 bases, leaving 9 bases between them. The germline V gene encodes CDR1 LNHDA and CDR2 SQIVND (reference sequence). Here the CDR3 reads CASSPRWDTQYF. For the CDR3, the DNA is TGTGCCAGTAGTCCGAGATGGGATACGCAGTATTTT. The whole variable domain, filled in from reference TRBV19 and TRBJ2-3, reads DGGITQSPKYLFRKEGQNVTLSCEQNLNHDAMYWYRQDPGQGLRLIYYSQIVNDFQKGDIAEGYSVSREKKESFPLTVTSAQKNPTAFYLCASSPRWDTQYFGPGTRLTVL.

V and J are TRBV19 and TRBJ2-2; 11 bases align to TRBD1. This CDR3 is built from 21 residues. With 3 bases clipped from V and 5 bases from J, the junction kept 20 bases outside the gene matches. Germline assignment: CDR1 LNHDA and CDR2 SQIVND (reference sequence). Here the CDR3 reads CASSMERTGGLALAMTGELFF. CDR3 DNA: TGTGCCAGTAGTATGGAGAGGACAGGGGGCCTAGCGCTCGCAATGACCGGGGAGCTGTTTTTT.

The CDR3 here is CASSLTSANTGELFF. The DNA for the CDR3 is TGTGCCAGCAGCTTGACTAGTGCGAACACCGGGGAGCTGTTTTTT. The chain links TRBV11-2 to TRBJ2-2, with D perhaps matching TRBD2 (6 bases). V lost 3 bases and J 0 bases, leaving 8 bases between the germline ends. Germline V gives CDR1 SGHAT, CDR2 FQNNGV. This CDR3 region has 15 residues.

This clonotype turned up a few times. The genes are TRBV5-1 and TRBJ2-4; perhaps TRBD2 as D (5 bases). Trimming took off 2 bases at V and 6 bases at J, with 12 bases between the two ends. The CDR3 spans 14 residues. From germline, CDR1 is SGHRS and CDR2 YFSETQ. Here the CDR3 reads CASSFNLRGNIQYF. The CDR3 DNA reads TGCGCCAGCAGCTTTAACCTCCGGGGAAACATTCAGTACTTC.

In this sample, this clonotype turned up a few times. V is TRBV29-1 and J is TRBJ1-2; D might be TRBD1 (5 bases). V lost 4 bases, J lost 4 bases, and 13 bases lay in between. This CDR3 has 13 residues. Germline CDR1 and CDR2: SQVTM and ANQGSEA. The CDR3 DNA reads TGCAGCGTTGTCAGGGAGGGGTTCTATGGCTACACCTTC. This translates into CSVVREGFYGYTF.

This rearrangement joins TRBV7-2 to TRBJ2-7; no definite D call. The V end lost 2 bases, the J end lost 2 bases, and 10 bases lay between the germline ends. The CDR3 runs 14 residues. Germline-derived CDR1 and CDR2 are SGHTA and FQGNSA. The CDR3 region has the DNA TGTGCCAGCAGCTTACAGTTTGGTGCCTACGAGCAGTACTTC. Its translation is CASSLQFGAYEQYF.

This clonotype has more than one count but fewer than ten. This sequence joins TRBV6-5 and TRBJ2-3; no clear D gene. CDR1 and CDR2 from the germline V gene are MNHEY and SVGAGI. V lost 1 base to trimming and J lost 6 bases, with 14 bases between them. The CDR3 runs 15 residues. The CDR3 loop is CASSYWGLPTDTQYF. CDR3 in DNA: TGTGCCAGCAGTTACTGGGGTCTCCCAACTGATACGCAGTATTTT.

This clonotype turned up a few times. The rearrangement uses TRBV7-9 and TRBJ2-7; D might be TRBD2 (6 bases). V dropped 5 bases and J dropped 2 bases, with 13 bases sitting between them. This CDR3 is built from 14 residues. CDR1 is SEHNR and CDR2 is FQNEAQ in the germline V gene (reference sequence). The CDR3 region has the DNA TGTGCCAGCAGCCCGGAGGGCTTCCCCTACGAGCAGTACGTC. Amino acids: CASSPEGFPYEQYV.

The J gene is TRBJ1-2, the V gene TRBV28, with 9 bases lining up with TRBD1. Germline-derived CDR1 and CDR2 are MDHEN and SYDVKM. CDR3 length: 14 amino acids. Trimming cost V 5 bases and J 6 bases; bases outside gene matches: 7. CDR3 sequence (DNA): TGTGCCAGCAGTACCGGGACAGGGCGGGATGGCTACACCTTC. This gives the protein CASSTGTGRDGYTF.

This clonotype was observed a few times. The chain is built from TRBV20-1 and TRBJ1-2; D remains unclear. V shed 4 bases and J shed 8 bases, with 20 bases lying between them. CDR1 is DFQATT and CDR2 is SNEGSKA in the germline V gene (reference sequence). This CDR3 is 14 amino acids long. The CDR3 loop reads CSAMDIGLNSGYTF. For the CDR3, the DNA is TGCAGTGCTATGGATATCGGTCTCAATAGCGGCTACACCTTC.

This clonotype has only one observation. A single base separates this from a much larger clone, so it may be a read error. The chain couples TRBV21-1 to TRBJ2-7; the table's D call, TRBD2, has no DNA check behind it. TRBV21-1 counts as a pseudogene. CDR3 length equals 24 residues. The CDR3 loop reads CASSNQHGTSGSSWVVDVTSEQYF. The CDR3 nucleotides read TGTGCCAGCAGCAATCAACACGGGACTAGCGGGAGTTCTTGGGTAGTCGACGTTACCTCCGAGCAGTACTTC.

This clonotype was observed many times. The genes are TRBV6-5 and TRBJ1-1, with D possibly TRBD1 on 6 matching bases. V was pared by 5 bases and J by 1 base, with 14 bases between. Germline CDR1 is MNHEY and CDR2 is SVGAGI. CDR3 size: 15 residues. CDR3 protein: CASSHGQRGNTEAFF. In DNA form, the CDR3 reads TGTGCCAGCAGTCACGGACAGCGGGGGAACACTGAAGCTTTCTTT.

The rearrangement uses TRBV20-1 and TRBJ2-7; D unresolved. This CDR3 spans 12 amino acids. Germline V gene lookup returns CDR1 DFQATT and CDR2 SNEGSKA (reference sequence). V dropped 2 bases and J dropped 3 bases, with 8 bases sitting between them. The CDR3 region is CSARIPNYEQYF. The CDR3 DNA reads as TGCAGTGCTAGAATACCGAACTACGAGCAGTACTTC.

This clonotype was detected a few times. The V and J genes are TRBV29-1 and TRBJ1-2, with D perhaps TRBD1 (6 bases). The germline V gene encodes CDR1 SQVTM and CDR2 ANQGSEA. The V gene lost 7 bases and the J gene lost 9 bases, with 12 bases spanning the gap. The CDR3 has 10 residues. CDR3 sequence reads: CSANRDSYTF. CDR3 sequence (DNA): TGCAGCGCAAACAGGGATAGCTACACCTTC.

This clonotype was seen at least ten times. This sequence joins TRBV29-1 and TRBJ2-7; 7 bases fit TRBD1. Germline V gene lookup returns CDR1 SQVTM and CDR2 ANQGSEA. CDR3 length equals 14 residues. After removal of 2 bases from V and 4 bases from J, the junction contained 8 bases not matched to a gene. This CDR3 reads CSVESRQGVYEQYF. As DNA, the CDR3 is TGCAGCGTTGAATCAAGACAGGGAGTTTACGAGCAGTACTTC.

In the case of this clonotype: One base away lies a much larger clone, so this may be a sequencing read error. V and J are TRBV28 and TRBJ1-1; D is unclear. Looked up from germline, CDR1 is MDHEN and CDR2 is SYDVKM. The CDR3 loop spans 14 amino acids. CDR3 nucleotide sequence: TGTGCCAGCAGTTTACAGGTACCCTCACGGGAAGTTTTCTTT. It specifies CASSLQVPSREVFF.

Ten or more counts support this clonotype. The chain employs TRBV28 and TRBJ2-7; tentative D call: TRBD2 (6 bases). Germline V gives CDR1 MDHEN, CDR2 SYDVKM. The CDR3 totals 14 residues. Trimming left V 3 bases short and J 5 bases short, with 14 bases between. DNA of the CDR3: TGTGCCAGCAGTTTTGGGGACTCCTCACACGAGCAGTACTTC. Its translation is CASSFGDSSHEQYF.

This clonotype has more than one count but fewer than ten. The chain carries TRBV12-5 and TRBJ2-7; 9 nucleotides match TRBD2. V was clipped by 0 bases and J by 1 base; unmatched bases: 7. The germline V gene encodes CDR1 LGHNT and CDR2 FRNRAP. The CDR3 is made up of 17 amino acids. As DNA, the CDR3 is TGTGCTAGTGGTTTGGTGGGTAGCGGGAGTTTATCCTACGAGCAGTACGTC. Translating gives CASGLVGSGSLSYEQYV.